These 32 T cell receptor beta chains share one sample of origin, sequenced in a study of T cell responses to AZD1222 COVID-19 vaccine. The protocol was immunoSEQ multiplex PCR, while the TCRdb copy is restricted to in-frame clones and leaves out a portion. The sample records just over 60,000 clones, 65% to 80% being singletons. Sequenced material: peripheral blood, taken on day 0 of AZD1222 vaccination. Receptor source: an adult in good health.

This chain uses TRBV9 with TRBJ1-6; tentatively, D is TRBD1 (5 bases). V shed 0 bases and J shed 14 bases, with 15 bases lying between them. The germline V gene has CDR1 SGDLS and CDR2 YYNGEE. CDR3 length: 14 residues. This CDR3 reads CASSVGSGPSTLHF. DNA of the CDR3: TGTGCCAGCAGCGTAGGGTCAGGGCCCTCGACCCTCCACTTT.

This clone is a singleton in its sample. The genes are TRBV6-5 and TRBJ2-7, with 7 positions matching TRBD1. Germline V lookup: CDR1 MNHEY, CDR2 SVGAGI. The ends lost 2 bases at V and 7 bases at J; junction bases unmatched: 8. The CDR3 runs 14 residues. The CDR3 region is CASSYKRQGGEQYF. CDR3 nucleotide sequence: TGTGCCAGCAGTTACAAACGACAGGGTGGGGAGCAGTACTTC.

The rearrangement uses TRBV7-2 and TRBJ2-3; D gene ambiguous. Germline values: CDR1 SGHTA, CDR2 FQGNSA. V was clipped by 5 bases and J by 8 bases, with 11 bases between them. The CDR3 is 12 amino acids. CDR3 sequence reads: CASSRGVGTQYF. Written as DNA, the CDR3 is TGTGCCAGCAGCCGAGGAGTCGGTACGCAGTATTTT.

The V and J genes are TRBV2 and TRBJ1-1, with D possibly being TRBD1 (6 bases). The CDR3 runs 15 residues. Germline V CDR1 and CDR2: SNHLY, FYNNEI. The ends were cut back, 7 bases at V and 3 bases at J, with 18 bases in the middle. CDR3 in DNA: TGTGCCAGCACCATCCGGGACACCGTTTACACTGAAGCTTTCTTT. The encoded protein is CASTIRDTVYTEAFF.

This clone was picked up a small number of times. V usage is TRBV10-3 and J usage is TRBJ1-2, with 7 bases fitting TRBD1. This CDR3 is built from 14 residues. The V gene's germline CDR1 is ENHRY and CDR2 SYGVKD. V shed 6 bases, J shed 4 bases, and the junction held 8 bases outside the gene matches. The CDR3 sequence: CAISYRGSSYGYTF. The CDR3 DNA is TGTGCCATCAGCTACAGGGGTAGCTCCTATGGCTACACCTTC.

The chain couples TRBV7-9 to TRBJ1-1; TRBD1 agrees at 10 bases. Germline-derived CDR1 and CDR2 are SEHNR and FQNEAQ (reference sequence). CDR3 size: 14 residues. V shed 5 bases and J 7 bases; nucleotides not matched to a gene: 7. The CDR3 sequence is CASSLDRGRGEAFF. The CDR3 DNA follows: TGTGCCAGCAGCCTCGACAGGGGGCGGGGTGAAGCTTTCTTT. Using reference TRBV7-9 and TRBJ1-1 for the parts outside the CDR3, the full variable domain is DTGVSQNPRHKITKRGQNVTFRCDPISEHNRLYWYRQTLGQGPEFLTYFQNEAQLEKSRLLSDRFSAERPKGSFSTLEIQRTEQGDSAMYLCASSLDRGRGEAFFGQGTRLTVV.

The chain employs TRBV7-9 and TRBJ2-3; 8 bases fit TRBD2. Trimming removed 5 bases from V and 5 bases from J; junction bases left unmatched: 15. Per germline, CDR1 SEHNR and CDR2 FQNEAQ (reference sequence). This CDR3 spans 17 amino acids. The CDR3 region is CASSPDGLGGGRDTQYF. CDR3 coding DNA: TGTGCCAGCAGCCCCGACGGACTGGGCGGGGGGAGAGATACGCAGTATTTT.

This clone came up once. The rearrangement links TRBV11-2 to TRBJ2-4; D is unresolved. The CDR3 runs to 14 residues. Germline V gene lookup returns CDR1 SGHAT and CDR2 FQNNGV. Trimming shortened V by 4 bases and J by 1 base, and 8 bases separated the two germline ends. In DNA, the CDR3 is TGTGCCAGCAGCTCTCCCTCGGCCAAAAACATTCAGTACTTC. It encodes CASSSPSAKNIQYF.

The genes are TRBV7-6 and TRBJ1-2; no definite D call. CDR1 is SGHVS and CDR2 is FNYEAQ in the germline V gene. The CDR3 runs 12 residues. The V end lost 1 base, the J end lost 10 bases, and 10 bases lay between the germline ends. The CDR3 region has the DNA TGTGCCAGCAGCTTAGATGGTTGGTCCTACACCTTC. It codes for CASSLDGWSYTF. Combining the CDR3 with reference TRBV7-6 and TRBJ1-2 gives the whole variable domain GAGVSQSPRYKVTKRGQDVALRCDPISGHVSLYWYRQALGQGPEFLTYFNYEAQQDKSGLPNDRFSAERPEGSISTLTIQRTEQRDSAMYRCASSLDGWSYTFGSGTRLTVV.

This clone occurred a few times. The rearrangement links TRBV5-4 to TRBJ1-2; D is unresolved. Deletions cut 0 bases from V and 0 bases from J, with 6 bases between. CDR3 size: 14 residues. Germline V gives CDR1 SGHNT, CDR2 YYREEE (reference sequence). In DNA, the CDR3 is TGTGCCAGCAGCTTGGCAGGCGCTAACTATGGCTACACCTTC. Protein: CASSLAGANYGYTF.

This chain links TRBV2 with TRBJ1-4; no clear D gene. Between the trimmed V and J ends, which lost 11 bases and 6 bases, there was a span of 10 bases. The CDR3 loop spans 11 amino acids. Germline-derived CDR1 and CDR2 are SNHLY and FYNNEI. The CDR3 sequence: CAGRRDEKLFF. In nucleotides, the CDR3 is TGTGCCGGGAGACGGGATGAAAAACTGTTTTTT.

The J gene is TRBJ1-1, the V gene TRBV6-2 or TRBV6-3; 8 positions agree with TRBD1. Germline V lookup: CDR1 MNHEY, CDR2 SVGEGT. Trimming removed 2 bases from V and 3 bases from J; junction bases left unmatched: 14. The CDR3 has 18 residues. Written as DNA, the CDR3 is TGTGCCAGCAGTTACCTCCGCGACAGGGGTTTCGAGTACACTGAAGCTTTCTTT. This gives the protein CASSYLRDRGFEYTEAFF.

The V gene is TRBV7-3, the J gene TRBJ2-1; 8 bases line up with TRBD2. CDR1 and CDR2 (germline): SGHTA, FQGTGA. The length of the CDR3 is 17 residues. The junction had 5 bases not matched to a gene; V was cut back by 1 base and J by 0 bases. DNA of the CDR3: TGTGCCAGCAGCTTAATTGGCGGGGGGAACTCCTACAATGAGCAGTTCTTC. Translated, it gives CASSLIGGGNSYNEQFF. Based on the CDR3 plus reference TRBV7-3 and TRBJ2-1, the full variable domain is GAGVSQTPSNKVTEKGKYVELRCDPISGHTALYWYRQSLGQGPEFLIYFQGTGAADDSGLPNDRFFAVRPEGSVSTLKIQRTERGDSAVYLCASSLIGGGNSYNEQFFGPGTRLTVL.

The chain employs TRBV6-5 and TRBJ2-7; no clear D. Germline assignment: CDR1 MNHEY and CDR2 SVGAGI. Trimming removed 7 bases at V and 1 base at J, with 8 bases between. This CDR3 region has 12 residues. Here the CDR3 reads CASTGFSYEQYF. CDR3 coding DNA: TGTGCCAGCACCGGCTTTTCCTACGAGCAGTACTTC.

The chain employs TRBV28 and TRBJ2-5; the D gene is possibly TRBD2 (7 bases). This CDR3 is 15 amino acids long. Germline V gene lookup returns CDR1 MDHEN and CDR2 SYDVKM. Trimming stripped 4 bases from V and 5 bases from J, with 17 bases between. CDR3 DNA sequence: TGTGCCAGCAGTTGGTCCCGGGGGGCTTGGGAGACCCAGTACTTC. It is translated as CASSWSRGAWETQYF.

The chain recombines TRBV6-5 with TRBJ1-6; 7 nucleotides agree with TRBD1. The CDR3 contains 14 residues. In germline, CDR1 is MNHEY, CDR2 SVGAGI. J was trimmed by 7 bases and V by 6 bases; bases with no gene match: 6. DNA of the CDR3: TGTGCCAGCAGCTTTGGACAGGAAAATTCACCCCTCCACTTT. Amino acids: CASSFGQENSPLHF.

The rearrangement joins TRBV5-4 to TRBJ1-2; D not resolved. The CDR3 loop spans 13 amino acids. CDR1 is SGHNT, CDR2 YYREEE, per germline (reference sequence). Trimming stripped 0 bases from V and 6 bases from J, with 9 bases between. The CDR3 nucleotides are TGTGCCAGCAGCTTGGCCGCAGCCCATGGCTACACCTTC. Its protein is CASSLAAAHGYTF.

This clone was seen just once. V and J are TRBV30 and TRBJ2-7, with 9 bases matching TRBD1. This CDR3 comprises 15 residues. J lost 4 bases, V lost 1 base, and 8 bases had no gene match. From germline, CDR1 is GTSNPN and CDR2 SVGIG (reference sequence). CDR3 protein: CAWSGGWDREYEQYF. CDR3 nucleotides: TGTGCCTGGAGTGGGGGCTGGGACAGGGAATACGAGCAGTACTTC.

The rearrangement joins TRBV27 to TRBJ1-4, with a weak D call TRBD1 (6 bases). Trimming cost V 5 bases and J 8 bases, with 15 bases left between them. The CDR3 extends over 14 amino acids. Germline V CDR1 and CDR2: MNHEY, SMNVEV (reference sequence). The CDR3 DNA is TGTGCCAGCAGTCTAGGGGGGATTCCGGAAAAACTGTTTTTT. Residues: CASSLGGIPEKLFF.

This chain uses TRBV15 with TRBJ1-6, with D possibly being TRBD1 (6 bases). This CDR3 comprises 13 residues. CDR1 is LNHNV and CDR2 is YYDKDF in the germline V gene (reference sequence). V lost 7 bases and J lost 6, with 10 bases in between. The CDR3: CATKGQFNSPLHF. The CDR3 DNA reads TGTGCCACCAAAGGACAGTTTAATTCACCCCTCCACTTT. The whole variable domain, filled in from reference TRBV15 and TRBJ1-6, reads DAMVIQNPRYQVTQFGKPVTLSCSQTLNHNVMYWYQQKSSQAPKLLFHYYDKDFNNEADTPDNFQSRRPNTSFCFLDIRSPGLGDTAMYLCATKGQFNSPLHFGNGTRLTVT.

The V and J genes are TRBV19 and TRBJ1-2; weak D call: TRBD1 (6 bases). Germline V lookup: CDR1 LNHDA, CDR2 SQIVND (reference sequence). The CDR3 has 15 residues. Trimming pared 7 bases from V and 1 base from J, leaving 16 bases between. The CDR3 region is CASIHRGQDNYGYTF. In DNA form, the CDR3 reads TGTGCCAGTATCCATCGGGGGCAGGATAACTATGGCTACACCTTC.

The genes are TRBV7-2 and TRBJ1-2; possible D gene TRBD1, 5 bases. Trimming removed 4 bases from V and 7 bases from J, with 13 bases in between. The CDR3 is 13 amino acids. Germline V lookup: CDR1 SGHTA, CDR2 FQGNSA. CDR3 nucleotide sequence: TGTGCCAGCAGCTCCGCGAGGGGACTTGGCTACACCTTC. Its protein is CASSSARGLGYTF. Based on the CDR3 plus reference TRBV7-2 and TRBJ1-2, the full variable domain is GAGVSQSPSNKVTEKGKDVELRCDPISGHTALYWYRQSLGQGLEFLIYFQGNSAPDKSGLPSDRFSAERTGGSVSTLTIQRTQQEDSAVYLCASSSARGLGYTFGSGTRLTVV.

CDR3 nucleotide sequence: TGTGCCAGCAGCTTACGGCAGTCCGGAAACACCATATATTTT. It encodes CASSLRQSGNTIYF. The chain couples TRBV7-9 to TRBJ1-3; D is undetermined. The V end lost 2 bases, the J end lost 4 bases, and 9 bases lay between the germline ends. CDR1 and CDR2 (germline): SEHNR, FQNEAQ (reference sequence). The CDR3 contains 14 residues.

This clone was counted only a few times. The chain employs TRBV30 and TRBJ2-7; D possibly corresponds to TRBD1 (5 bases). CDR1 GTSNPN and CDR2 SVGIG come from the germline V gene (reference sequence). Trimming left V 4 bases short and J 0 bases short, with 13 bases between. The CDR3 extends over 14 amino acids. Here the CDR3 reads CAWNKQGSSYEQYF. The CDR3 bases are TGTGCCTGGAACAAGCAGGGAAGCTCCTACGAGCAGTACTTC.

CDR3 sequence: CASSYLQGNEQFF. CDR3 DNA: TGTGCCAGCAGTTACTTACAGGGGAATGAGCAGTTCTTC. This sequence joins TRBV6-5 and TRBJ2-1, with 7 bases aligning to TRBD1. The length of the CDR3 is 13 residues. Germline V gene lookup returns CDR1 MNHEY and CDR2 SVGAGI. Trimming cost V 1 base and J 7 bases; bases outside gene matches: 1.

J is TRBJ1-1 and V is TRBV3-1 (or the pseudogene TRBV3-2), with TRBD1 as a possible D gene (5 bases). V gave up 6 bases and J gave up 1 base, with 6 bases separating them. The germline V gene encodes CDR1 LGHDT and CDR2 YNNKEL (reference sequence). This CDR3 contains 12 residues. The CDR3 bases are TGTGCCAGCAGTAGGGGGAACACTGAAGCTTTCTTT. Its translation is CASSRGNTEAFF.

The rearrangement uses TRBV2 and TRBJ2-5; 11 nucleotides match TRBD2. The CDR3 spans 17 residues. CDR1 SNHLY and CDR2 FYNNEI come from the germline V gene. The junction had 12 bases not matched to a gene; V was cut back by 7 bases and J by 2 bases. In nucleotides, the CDR3 is TGTGCCAGCAATTCCCTGGGGCTAGCGGGGGGTCAAGAGACCCAGTACTTC. Its protein is CASNSLGLAGGQETQYF.

The chain uses TRBV5-4 and TRBJ2-7, with 7 bases matching TRBD2. V lost 2 bases to trimming and J lost 6 bases; unmatched junction nucleotides: 5. From germline, CDR1 is SGHNT and CDR2 YYREEE (reference sequence). This CDR3 has 13 amino acids. The CDR3 sequence is CASSFDPGGEQYF. The DNA for the CDR3 is TGTGCCAGCAGCTTTGACCCGGGAGGCGAGCAGTACTTC.

This rearrangement joins TRBV19 to TRBJ1-4; weak D call: TRBD1 (6 bases). The V end lost 4 bases, the J end lost 8 bases, and 17 bases lay between the germline ends. CDR3 size: 15 residues. CDR1 and CDR2 (germline): LNHDA, SQIVND (reference sequence). DNA for the CDR3: TGTGCCAGTAGTAACAGGGTCAGGGCGGGGGAAAAACTGTTTTTT. Its translation: CASSNRVRAGEKLFF.

The chain uses TRBV7-2 and TRBJ2-1; D not resolved. Germline V gene lookup returns CDR1 SGHTA and CDR2 FQGNSA. Trimming took 1 base from V and 5 from J, leaving 6 bases between them. The CDR3 sequence is 13 residues long. This chain's CDR3 is CASSLERHNEQFF. CDR3 bases: TGTGCCAGCAGCTTAGAACGGCACAATGAGCAGTTCTTC.

The chain is built from TRBV2 and TRBJ1-1; D unresolved. Germline lookup yields CDR1 SNHLY and CDR2 FYNNEI. This CDR3 is built from 11 residues. Trimming removed 1 base from V and 7 bases from J, with 4 bases in between. CDR3 coding DNA: TGTGCCAGCAGTGAAGGGAATGAAGCTTTCTTT. It specifies CASSEGNEAFF.

The chain has TRBV18 and TRBJ1-6, with TRBD1 matching over 8 bases. The germline V gene has CDR1 KGHSH and CDR2 LQKENI. V lost 4 bases and J lost 11; bases outside the gene matches: 7. The CDR3 has 14 residues. The CDR3 DNA reads TGTGCCAGCTCACTGGACAGGGTGGGGGCACCCCTCCACTTT. Its protein product is CASSLDRVGAPLHF.